This is a list of T cell receptor beta chains from one sample in a study of Ad26.COV2.S vaccination and SARS-CoV-2 variants. The assay was immunoSEQ multiplex PCR, and TCRdb's table has in-frame clones only and misses some. The sample includes 250,000 to 300,000 clones, around 87% of them seen just once. Sequencing used peripheral blood, obtained in a trial of Ad26.COV2.S vaccine versus placebo. The receptors stem from a person aged 18 to 65 who received the Ad26.COV2.S COVID-19 vaccine or a placebo. Both conserved end residues are part of each CDR3. The order of the fields is CDR3 DNA, CDR3 protein, D gene, clone size, V gene, J gene. The D gene is left open where the match is weak. A row's size may be missing; if present it is once, few, many or a size class.

CDR3 DNA: TGTGCCAGCAGTTTAATTCCCGGCGGCACGACCTCACTAGAAAATGAGCAGTTCTTC; CDR3 protein: CASSLIPGGTTSLENEQFF; D gene: NA; clone size: NA; V gene: TRBV27; J gene: TRBJ2-1
CDR3 DNA: TGTGCCAGCTCTAGGGCAAACTCCTACAATGAGCAGTTCTTC; CDR3 protein: CASSRANSYNEQFF; D gene: NA; clone size: NA; V gene: TRBV2; J gene: TRBJ2-1
CDR3 DNA: TGTGCCAGCAGCCCGAGGCGGGACGAGCAGTACTTC; CDR3 protein: CASSPRRDEQYF; D gene: NA; clone size: NA; V gene: TRBV11-2; J gene: TRBJ2-7
CDR3 DNA: TGTGCCAGCAGTCTAAGGGGGAGTAGGTATGGCTACACCTTC; CDR3 protein: CASSLRGSRYGYTF; D gene: NA; clone size: NA; V gene: TRBV5-4; J gene: TRBJ1-2
CDR3 DNA: TGTGCCAGTAGTATAGTCGGACCCGTGGGCAATCAGCCCCAGCATTTT; CDR3 protein: CASSIVGPVGNQPQHF; D gene: NA; clone size: NA; V gene: TRBV19; J gene: TRBJ1-5
CDR3 DNA: TGTGCCAGCTCGGAACAGGGGAGCGGAACTGAAGCTTTCTTT; CDR3 protein: CASSEQGSGTEAFF; D gene: TRBD1; clone size: NA; V gene: TRBV18; J gene: TRBJ1-1
CDR3 DNA: TGTGCCAGCAGCTTAAGGCAGGGTGGCAATGAGCAGTTCTTC; CDR3 protein: CASSLRQGGNEQFF; D gene: NA; clone size: NA; V gene: TRBV7-3; J gene: TRBJ2-1
CDR3 DNA: TGTGCCAGCAAGAAGGGGAGTTGGGATTCACCCCTCCACTTT; CDR3 protein: CASKKGSWDSPLHF; D gene: NA; clone size: NA; V gene: TRBV27; J gene: TRBJ1-6
CDR3 DNA: TGTGCCAGCAGATCGTCAGGGGTGCTTGGCTACACCTTC; CDR3 protein: CASRSSGVLGYTF; D gene: NA; clone size: once; V gene: TRBV6-5; J gene: TRBJ1-2
CDR3 DNA: TGCAGTGATCGGGACAGAGGGGAGCAGTACTTC; CDR3 protein: CSDRDRGEQYF; D gene: TRBD1; clone size: once; V gene: TRBV20-1; J gene: TRBJ2-7
CDR3 DNA: TGTGCCAGCAGTTACTCGACAGTGGCGGGCACTGAAGCTTTCTTT; CDR3 protein: CASSYSTVAGTEAFF; D gene: NA; clone size: NA; V gene: TRBV6-5; J gene: TRBJ1-1
CDR3 DNA: TGTGCCAGCAGCTTGTTCGGGGGGACGGGTGAGACCCAGTACTTC; CDR3 protein: CASSLFGGTGETQYF; D gene: TRBD2; clone size: NA; V gene: TRBV5-6; J gene: TRBJ2-5
CDR3 DNA: TGTGCCACCAGCAGAGTAGACAGGGATTACGGCAGCGGCTACACCTTC; CDR3 protein: CATSRVDRDYGSGYTF; D gene: TRBD1; clone size: NA; V gene: TRBV15; J gene: TRBJ1-2
CDR3 DNA: TGCGCCAGCAGCCTACCGGGACAGAAGAACGGGGGCTACACCTTC; CDR3 protein: CASSLPGQKNGGYTF; D gene: TRBD1; clone size: NA; V gene: TRBV4-1; J gene: TRBJ1-2
CDR3 DNA: TGTGCCAGCAGCCACCAACAGGGGGCGCATTCTGGAAACACCATATATTTT; CDR3 protein: CASSHQQGAHSGNTIYF; D gene: TRBD1; clone size: NA; V gene: TRBV7-9; J gene: TRBJ1-3
CDR3 DNA: TGTGCCAGCAGCCCCCGAGGACAGGGGACAAATGAGCAGTTCTTC; CDR3 protein: CASSPRGQGTNEQFF; D gene: TRBD1; clone size: NA; V gene: TRBV7-9; J gene: TRBJ2-1
CDR3 DNA: TGTGCCAGCAGCGGGGGACCGGGAAGCACAGATACGCAGTATTTT; CDR3 protein: CASSGGPGSTDTQYF; D gene: NA; clone size: NA; V gene: TRBV5-4; J gene: TRBJ2-3
CDR3 DNA: TGTGCCAGCGGACTGAGGGAGGGAAATGGCTACACCTTC; CDR3 protein: CASGLREGNGYTF; D gene: NA; clone size: NA; V gene: TRBV27; J gene: TRBJ1-2
CDR3 DNA: TGTGCCAGCAGCAGGGACAGGAACCCTTCCGGCTACACCTTC; CDR3 protein: CASSRDRNPSGYTF; D gene: TRBD1; clone size: NA; V gene: TRBV11-2; J gene: TRBJ1-2
CDR3 DNA: TGTGCCAGCAGGGCACAGGGCGAGAACACCGGGGAGCTGTTTTTT; CDR3 protein: CASRAQGENTGELFF; D gene: NA; clone size: NA; V gene: TRBV25-1; J gene: TRBJ2-2
CDR3 DNA: TGTGCCATCAGTGCCGGTCGAGATCAGCCCCAGCATTTT; CDR3 protein: CAISAGRDQPQHF; D gene: NA; clone size: NA; V gene: TRBV10-3; J gene: TRBJ1-5
CDR3 DNA: TGTGCCAGTAGTATAGCAGCGGGGGGGCACACAGATACGCAGTATTTT; CDR3 protein: CASSIAAGGHTDTQYF; D gene: TRBD2; clone size: NA; V gene: TRBV19; J gene: TRBJ2-3
CDR3 DNA: TGCGCCAGCAGCTTGGCCCGGACAGGGGTGAACGGGGAGCTGTTTTTT; CDR3 protein: CASSLARTGVNGELFF; D gene: TRBD1; clone size: NA; V gene: TRBV5-1; J gene: TRBJ2-2
CDR3 DNA: TGCGCCAGCAAGCTTACCGGGCACAGGGCTTGGAATGAGCAGTTCTTC; CDR3 protein: CASKLTGHRAWNEQFF; D gene: NA; clone size: NA; V gene: TRBV5-1; J gene: TRBJ2-1
CDR3 DNA: TGTGCCTGGTCGGCTCTAAAATATGGCTACACCTTC; CDR3 protein: CAWSALKYGYTF; D gene: NA; clone size: NA; V gene: TRBV30; J gene: TRBJ1-2
CDR3 DNA: TGTGCCAGCAGTTACGGAGCGGGTATATACAATGAGCAGTTCTTC; CDR3 protein: CASSYGAGIYNEQFF; D gene: NA; clone size: NA; V gene: TRBV6-5; J gene: TRBJ2-1
CDR3 DNA: TGTGCCTGGAGTGTCCACAGGGGGAGAGATGGCTACACCTTC; CDR3 protein: CAWSVHRGRDGYTF; D gene: TRBD1; clone size: NA; V gene: TRBV30; J gene: TRBJ1-2
CDR3 DNA: TGCAGTGCTAGTCAGAGGCGGACTAGCTACGAGCAGTACTTC; CDR3 protein: CSASQRRTSYEQYF; D gene: TRBD2; clone size: NA; V gene: TRBV20-1; J gene: TRBJ2-7
CDR3 DNA: TGTGCCAGCAGCCCACAGGGGAGCTCCTACGAGCAGTACTTC; CDR3 protein: CASSPQGSSYEQYF; D gene: TRBD1; clone size: NA; V gene: TRBV7-2; J gene: TRBJ2-7
CDR3 DNA: TGTGCCAGCAGCGAAAGGGGACAGGTCCAAAATTCACCCCTCCACTTT; CDR3 protein: CASSERGQVQNSPLHF; D gene: TRBD1; clone size: NA; V gene: TRBV3-1/TRBV3-2; J gene: TRBJ1-6
CDR3 DNA: TGTGCCAGCAGTTACGGTGGTGAGGCTTTCTTT; CDR3 protein: CASSYGGEAFF; D gene: NA; clone size: NA; V gene: TRBV6-5; J gene: TRBJ1-1
CDR3 DNA: TGTGCCAGCTCACTGGGACAGGACTACGAGCAGTACTTC; CDR3 protein: CASSLGQDYEQYF; D gene: TRBD1; clone size: NA; V gene: TRBV18; J gene: TRBJ2-7
CDR3 DNA: TGTGCCATCAGGGTCAAGGGAGTTTCGACCTCCTATGGCTACACCTTC; CDR3 protein: CAIRVKGVSTSYGYTF; D gene: NA; clone size: NA; V gene: TRBV10-3; J gene: TRBJ1-2
CDR3 DNA: TGTGCCAGCAGTGAATGGGGCCAGGTTAATGAAAAACTGTTTTTT; CDR3 protein: CASSEWGQVNEKLFF; D gene: NA; clone size: NA; V gene: TRBV6-1; J gene: TRBJ1-4
CDR3 DNA: TGTGCCAGCATCGGAAGGACTGAGAACACCGGGGAGCTGTTTTTT; CDR3 protein: CASIGRTENTGELFF; D gene: NA; clone size: NA; V gene: TRBV7-9; J gene: TRBJ2-2
CDR3 DNA: TGCGCCAGCAGGCCAGGGGGACCAATGTTCACTGAAGCTTTCTTT; CDR3 protein: CASRPGGPMFTEAFF; D gene: TRBD1; clone size: NA; V gene: TRBV5-1; J gene: TRBJ1-1
CDR3 DNA: TGTGCCAGCAGTCTACACACAGGTAGCGGTCAGCCCCAGCATTTT; CDR3 protein: CASSLHTGSGQPQHF; D gene: NA; clone size: NA; V gene: TRBV6-5; J gene: TRBJ1-5
CDR3 DNA: TGTGCCACTAGCATGGACAGGGCTGGGAACTATGGCTACACCTTC; CDR3 protein: CATSMDRAGNYGYTF; D gene: TRBD1; clone size: NA; V gene: TRBV10-3; J gene: TRBJ1-2
CDR3 DNA: TGTGCCAGCAGCCAAGAGTGGCAGGGCCGCCGGGGCTTCCACTTT; CDR3 protein: CASSQEWQGRRGFHF; D gene: NA; clone size: NA; V gene: TRBV4-2; J gene: TRBJ1-6